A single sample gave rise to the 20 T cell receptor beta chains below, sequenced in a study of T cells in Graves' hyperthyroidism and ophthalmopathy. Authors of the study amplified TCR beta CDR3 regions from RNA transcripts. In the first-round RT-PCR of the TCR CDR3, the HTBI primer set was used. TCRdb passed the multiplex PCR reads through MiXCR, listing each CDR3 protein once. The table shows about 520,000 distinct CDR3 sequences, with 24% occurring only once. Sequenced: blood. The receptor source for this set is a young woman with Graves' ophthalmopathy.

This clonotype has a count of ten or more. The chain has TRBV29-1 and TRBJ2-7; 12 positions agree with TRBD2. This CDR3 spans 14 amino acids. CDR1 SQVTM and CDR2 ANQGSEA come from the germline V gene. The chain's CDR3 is CSATRTSGTYEQYF. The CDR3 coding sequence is TGCAGTGCTACCCGGACTAGCGGGACCTACGAGCAGTACTTC.

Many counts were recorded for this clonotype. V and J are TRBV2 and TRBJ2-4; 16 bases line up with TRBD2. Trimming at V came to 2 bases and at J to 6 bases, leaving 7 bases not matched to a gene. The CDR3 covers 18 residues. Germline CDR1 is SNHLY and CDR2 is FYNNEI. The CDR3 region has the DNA TGTGCCAGCAGTGAAATCCCCGGGACTAGCGGGGGGGGAAACATTCAGTACTTC. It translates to CASSEIPGTSGGGNIQYF.

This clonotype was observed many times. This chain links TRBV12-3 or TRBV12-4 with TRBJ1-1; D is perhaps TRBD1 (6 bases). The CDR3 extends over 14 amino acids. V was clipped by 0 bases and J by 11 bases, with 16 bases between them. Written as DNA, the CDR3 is TGTGCCAGCAGTTTAGCGCGAACAGGGTTATCGGCTTTCTTT. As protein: CASSLARTGLSAFF.

The CDR3 sequence is CASSLVSSNEQYV. The CDR3 nucleotides are TGTGCCAGCAGCTTAGTAAGTTCCAACGAGCAGTACGTC. The chain uses TRBV11-2 and TRBJ2-7; D call uncertain. Trimming shortened V by 1 base and J by 5 bases, and 9 bases separated the two germline ends. Germline-derived CDR1 and CDR2 are SGHAT and FQNNGV. The CDR3 consists of 13 residues.

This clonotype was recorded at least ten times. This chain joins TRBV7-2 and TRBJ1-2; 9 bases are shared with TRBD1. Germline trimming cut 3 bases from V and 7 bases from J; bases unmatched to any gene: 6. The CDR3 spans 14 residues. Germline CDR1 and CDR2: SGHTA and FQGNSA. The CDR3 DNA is TGTGCCAGCAGCTTTGGGACAGGGACGGCTGGCTACACCTTC. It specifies CASSFGTGTAGYTF. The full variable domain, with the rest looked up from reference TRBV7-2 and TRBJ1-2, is GAGVSQSPSNKVTEKGKDVELRCDPISGHTALYWYRQSLGQGLEFLIYFQGNSAPDKSGLPSDRFSAERTGGSVSTLTIQRTQQEDSAVYLCASSFGTGTAGYTFGSGTRLTVV.

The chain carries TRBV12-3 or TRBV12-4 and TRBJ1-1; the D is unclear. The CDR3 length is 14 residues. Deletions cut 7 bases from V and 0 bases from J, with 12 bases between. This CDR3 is CASTFSRLNTEAFF. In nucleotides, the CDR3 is TGTGCCAGCACCTTTTCGAGGCTGAACACTGAAGCTTTCTTT.

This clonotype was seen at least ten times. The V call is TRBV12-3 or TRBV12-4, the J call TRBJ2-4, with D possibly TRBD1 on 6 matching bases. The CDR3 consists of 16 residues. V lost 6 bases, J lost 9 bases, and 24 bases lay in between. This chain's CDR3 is CASSLSAGATPSIQYF. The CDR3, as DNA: TGTGCCAGCAGCCTTTCGGCAGGGGCAACCCCCAGCATTCAGTACTTC.

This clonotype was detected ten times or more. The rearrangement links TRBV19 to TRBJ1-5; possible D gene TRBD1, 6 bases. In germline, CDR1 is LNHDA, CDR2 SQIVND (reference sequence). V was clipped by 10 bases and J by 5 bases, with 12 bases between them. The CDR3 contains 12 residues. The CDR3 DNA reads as TGTGCCACCACTGGACAGTATCAGCCCCAGCATTTT. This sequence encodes CATTGQYQPQHF.

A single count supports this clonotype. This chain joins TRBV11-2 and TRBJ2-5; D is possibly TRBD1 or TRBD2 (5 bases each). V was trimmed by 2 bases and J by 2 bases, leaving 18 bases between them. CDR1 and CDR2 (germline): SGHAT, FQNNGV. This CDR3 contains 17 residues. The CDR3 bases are TGTGCCAGCAGCTTAAAGGGGCCGGGATGGTTACAAGAGACCCAGTACTTC. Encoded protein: CASSLKGPGWLQETQYF. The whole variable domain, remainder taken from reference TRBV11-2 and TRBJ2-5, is EAGVAQSPRYKIIEKRQSVAFWCNPISGHATLYWYQQILGQGPKLLIQFQNNGVVDDSQLPKDRFSAERLKGVDSTLKIQPAKLEDSAVYLCASSLKGPGWLQETQYFGPGTRLLVL.

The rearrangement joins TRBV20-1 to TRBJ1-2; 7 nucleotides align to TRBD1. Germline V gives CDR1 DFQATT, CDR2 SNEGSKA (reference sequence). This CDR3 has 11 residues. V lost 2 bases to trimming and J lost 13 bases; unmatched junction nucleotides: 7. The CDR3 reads CSARRSGGITF. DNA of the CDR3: TGCAGTGCTAGACGCTCAGGGGGGATCACCTTC.

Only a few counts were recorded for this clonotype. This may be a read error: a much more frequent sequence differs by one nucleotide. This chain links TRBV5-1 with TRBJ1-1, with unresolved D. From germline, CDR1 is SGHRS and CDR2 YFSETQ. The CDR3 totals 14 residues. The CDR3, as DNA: TGCGCCCGCAGCTTGGACGGTTCGAACACTGAAGCTTTCTTT. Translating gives CARSLDGSNTEAFF.

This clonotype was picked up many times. The CDR3 DNA is TGTGCCAGCAGTTTGTGGGGGGGAGGCAATCAGCCCCAGCATTTT. Residues: CASSLWGGGNQPQHF. The rearrangement uses TRBV12-3 or TRBV12-4 and TRBJ1-5; D is perhaps TRBD1 (5 bases). Trimming took 3 bases from V and 2 from J, leaving 11 bases between them. There are 15 residues in the CDR3.

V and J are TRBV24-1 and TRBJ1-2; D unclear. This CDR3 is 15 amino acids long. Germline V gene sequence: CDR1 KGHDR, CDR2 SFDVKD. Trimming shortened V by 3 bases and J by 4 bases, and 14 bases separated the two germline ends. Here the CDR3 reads CATSDSGGRGYGYTF. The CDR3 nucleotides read TGTGCCACCAGTGATAGCGGCGGGAGAGGCTATGGCTACACCTTC.

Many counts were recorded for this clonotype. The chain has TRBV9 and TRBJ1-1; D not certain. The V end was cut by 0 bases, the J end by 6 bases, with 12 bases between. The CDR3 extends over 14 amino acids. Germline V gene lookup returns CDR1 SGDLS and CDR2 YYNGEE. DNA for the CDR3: TGTGCCAGCAGCGTAGATCCCCGCCGGCCTGAAGCTTTCTTT. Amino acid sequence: CASSVDPRRPEAFF.

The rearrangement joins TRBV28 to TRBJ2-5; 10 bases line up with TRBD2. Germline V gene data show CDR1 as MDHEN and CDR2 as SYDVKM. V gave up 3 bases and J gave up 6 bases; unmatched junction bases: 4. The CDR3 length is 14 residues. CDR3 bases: TGTGCCAGCAGTTTTAGCGGGGGGCGGAAGACCCAGTACTTC. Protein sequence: CASSFSGGRKTQYF.

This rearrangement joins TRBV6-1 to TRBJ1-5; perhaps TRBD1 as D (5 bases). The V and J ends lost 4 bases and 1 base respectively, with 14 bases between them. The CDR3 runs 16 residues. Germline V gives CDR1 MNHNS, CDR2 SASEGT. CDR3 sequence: CASSGQGGQSNQPQHF. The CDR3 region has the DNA TGTGCCAGCAGTGGGCAGGGAGGTCAAAGCAATCAGCCCCAGCATTTT.

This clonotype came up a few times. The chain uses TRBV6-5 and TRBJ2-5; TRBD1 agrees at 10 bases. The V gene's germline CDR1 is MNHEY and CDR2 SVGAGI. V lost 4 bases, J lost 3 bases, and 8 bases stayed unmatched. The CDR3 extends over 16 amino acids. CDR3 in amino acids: CASSSTGTGAKETQYF. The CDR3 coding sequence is TGTGCCAGCAGTTCCACCGGGACAGGGGCGAAAGAGACCCAGTACTTC.

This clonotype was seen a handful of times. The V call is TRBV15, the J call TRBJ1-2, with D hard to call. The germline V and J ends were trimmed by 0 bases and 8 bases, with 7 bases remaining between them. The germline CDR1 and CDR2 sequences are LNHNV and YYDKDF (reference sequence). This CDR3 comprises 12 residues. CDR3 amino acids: CATSRDLAGYTF. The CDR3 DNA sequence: TGTGCCACCAGCAGAGATCTGGCCGGCTACACCTTC.

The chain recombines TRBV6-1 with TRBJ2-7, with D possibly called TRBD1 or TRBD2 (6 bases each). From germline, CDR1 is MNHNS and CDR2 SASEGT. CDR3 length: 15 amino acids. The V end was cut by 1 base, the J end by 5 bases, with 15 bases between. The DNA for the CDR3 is TGTGCCAGCAGTGAAGGGGGGGCGTCTATCCACGAGCAGTACTTC. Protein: CASSEGGASIHEQYF.

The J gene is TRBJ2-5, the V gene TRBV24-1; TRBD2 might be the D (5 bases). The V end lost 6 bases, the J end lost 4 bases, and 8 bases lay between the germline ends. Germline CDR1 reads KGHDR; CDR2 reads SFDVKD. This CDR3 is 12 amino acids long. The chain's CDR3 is CATSLGRETQYF. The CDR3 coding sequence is TGTGCCACCAGTTTGGGGAGAGAGACCCAGTACTTC.